A single sample gave rise to the 15 T cell receptor beta chains below, sequenced in a study of cytomegalovirus exposure and HLA in healthy donors (dated by TCRdb to about 2017). Receptor amplification or capture employed the immunoSEQ multiplex PCR assay. A mixture of 60 forward primers for TCR Vbeta segments and 13 reverse primers for TCR Jbeta segments was used in the multiplex PCR. TCRdb obtained this table from immuneACCESS and retained in-frame rearrangements with V and J assigned. These tables miss some clones; where compared with another copy, unresolved V genes account for less than half of the shortfall, and the remainder is unexplained. This sample has 55,000 to 70,000 clones in its table, and 70% to 75% of those were observed once. The biggest ten clones account for 5% to 6.5% of the sample. Sequenced material: PBMCs. The origin of the receptors is a woman under 40 in good health and CMV-seronegative.

This chain links TRBV5-1 with TRBJ1-3; possibly TRBD1 for D (6 bases). V shed 4 bases and J shed 0 bases, with 17 bases lying between them. Germline loops: CDR1 SGHRS, CDR2 YFSETQ. This CDR3 comprises 17 residues. The CDR3 loop is CASSLTPGQISGNTIYF. For the CDR3, the DNA is TGCGCCAGCAGCCTCACCCCGGGACAAATCTCTGGAAACACCATATATTTT.

The chain carries TRBV11-2 and TRBJ2-7, with D hard to call. Trimming took 3 bases from V and 3 from J, leaving 6 bases between them. The CDR3 has 12 amino acids. Germline V gives CDR1 SGHAT, CDR2 FQNNGV. This CDR3 is CASSFTGYEQYF. The CDR3 coding sequence is TGTGCCAGCAGCTTCACGGGCTACGAGCAGTACTTC.

The chain uses TRBV6-5 and TRBJ2-3; 8 bases line up with TRBD2. V lost 2 bases and J lost 6; bases outside the gene matches: 7. CDR1 MNHEY and CDR2 SVGAGI come from the germline V gene. CDR3 length: 15 residues. The DNA for the CDR3 is TGTGCCAGCAGTTACGGAGGCGGGAGGCGGGATACGCAGTATTTT. Translated: CASSYGGGRRDTQYF.

The chain employs TRBV2 and TRBJ1-6; 11 bases map to TRBD1. The CDR3 has 16 amino acids. Per germline, CDR1 SNHLY and CDR2 FYNNEI. V gave up 5 bases and J gave up 6 bases; unmatched junction bases: 6. The CDR3 nucleotides read TGTGCCAGCAGTTGGACAGGGGGCTCGGGTAATTCACCCCTCCACTTT. This encodes CASSWTGGSGNSPLHF.

The rearrangement uses TRBV2 and TRBJ2-6; possibly TRBD1 for D (5 bases). The length of the CDR3 is 18 residues. The V end lost 6 bases, the J end lost 2 bases, and 20 bases lay between the germline ends. Germline V lookup: CDR1 SNHLY, CDR2 FYNNEI. The CDR3 nucleotides read TGTGCCAGCAGACGAGACAGTGCAGGAAGTACTGGGGCCAACGTCCTGACTTTC. Translated, it gives CASRRDSAGSTGANVLTF.

The chain is built from TRBV30 and TRBJ1-4, with D maybe TRBD1 (5 bases). Germline-derived CDR1 and CDR2 are GTSNPN and SVGIG (reference sequence). The V end lost 0 bases, the J end lost 6 bases, and 14 bases lay between the germline ends. CDR3 size: 15 residues. CDR3 amino acids: CAWSVRELQDEKLFF. CDR3 DNA: TGTGCCTGGAGTGTACGGGAGTTACAGGATGAAAAACTGTTTTTT.

The J gene is TRBJ1-1, the V gene TRBV6-6, with 11 bases fitting TRBD1. Per the germline V gene, CDR1 is MNHNY and CDR2 is SVGAGI (reference sequence). CDR3 length: 14 residues. Trimming cost V 5 bases and J 6 bases; bases outside gene matches: 5. Here the CDR3 reads CASSGQGAKAEAFF. The CDR3 nucleotides are TGTGCCAGCAGTGGACAGGGGGCGAAGGCTGAAGCTTTCTTT.

A single count supports this clone. This chain connects TRBV10-3 to TRBJ1-1; 10 positions match TRBD1. The junction had 3 bases not matched to a gene; V was cut back by 0 bases and J by 2 bases. Germline V CDR1 and CDR2: ENHRY, SYGVKD. The CDR3 contains 16 residues. As DNA, the CDR3 is TGTGCCATCAGTGAGTCGACAGGGGGCCCCAACACTGAAGCTTTCTTT. It codes for CAISESTGGPNTEAFF.

This clone was observed a few times. The chain carries TRBV5-1 and TRBJ2-2; 9 nucleotides agree with TRBD2. Per germline, CDR1 SGHRS and CDR2 YFSETQ. Trimming removed 3 bases from V and 1 base from J; junction bases left unmatched: 10. The CDR3 loop spans 18 amino acids. The chain's CDR3 is CASSSLGTSSQNTGELFF. The CDR3 DNA sequence: TGCGCCAGCAGCTCCCTCGGGACTAGCTCACAGAACACCGGGGAGCTGTTTTTT.

The genes are TRBV6-5 and TRBJ2-3, with a weak D call TRBD2 (6 bases). V was shortened by 2 bases and J by 2 bases, with 11 bases between the two germline ends. The CDR3 spans 15 residues. In germline, CDR1 is MNHEY, CDR2 SVGAGI. CDR3 coding DNA: TGTGCCAGCAGTTACACGGGACTCCCCACAGATACGCAGTATTTT. Translating gives CASSYTGLPTDTQYF.

This chain uses TRBV5-1 with TRBJ1-1; 7 bases fit TRBD1. This CDR3 contains 14 residues. Germline trimming cut 2 bases from V and 3 bases from J; bases unmatched to any gene: 4. Per the germline V gene, CDR1 is SGHRS and CDR2 is YFSETQ. For the CDR3, the DNA is TGCGCCAGCAGCTTAGGCACAGGGGACACTGAAGCTTTCTTT. This translates into CASSLGTGDTEAFF.

This chain uses TRBV15 with TRBJ2-1; tentatively, D is TRBD1 (6 bases). With 5 bases removed from V and 12 bases from J, the gap between germline ends came to 23 bases. This CDR3 spans 15 amino acids. In germline, CDR1 is LNHNV, CDR2 YYDKDF (reference sequence). The CDR3 sequence: CATSLRPDSTFGQFF. The CDR3 DNA is TGTGCCACCAGCCTCAGGCCGGACAGTACCTTTGGGCAGTTCTTC.

CDR3 protein: CASSIVEGSRYEQYF. Here the CDR3 DNA reads TGTGCCAGTAGTATAGTGGAGGGAAGTCGCTACGAGCAGTACTTC. V and J are TRBV19 and TRBJ2-5, with D tentatively TRBD2 (6 bases). The J call may be mistaken, given a closer DNA end match to TRBJ2-7. The CDR3 loop spans 15 amino acids. CDR1 is LNHDA and CDR2 is SQIVND in the germline V gene (reference sequence).

This clone appeared a single time. The chain recombines TRBV11-2 with TRBJ2-1, with D unresolved. The CDR3 extends over 13 amino acids. Germline V CDR1 and CDR2: SGHAT, FQNNGV. Trimming left V 2 bases short and J 7 bases short, with 9 bases between. CDR3 in DNA: TGTGCCAGCAGCTTAAACCCGAGGAATGAGCAGTTCTTC. It specifies CASSLNPRNEQFF.

V is TRBV10-2 and J is TRBJ2-7, with TRBD2 as a possible D gene (6 bases). CDR3 length: 14 amino acids. The V gene's germline CDR1 is WSHSY and CDR2 SAAADI. Trimming stripped 3 bases from V and 2 bases from J, with 11 bases between. CDR3 protein: CASSEGTLPYEQYF. CDR3 nucleotide sequence: TGCGCCAGCAGTGAAGGGACTCTTCCCTACGAGCAGTACTTC.